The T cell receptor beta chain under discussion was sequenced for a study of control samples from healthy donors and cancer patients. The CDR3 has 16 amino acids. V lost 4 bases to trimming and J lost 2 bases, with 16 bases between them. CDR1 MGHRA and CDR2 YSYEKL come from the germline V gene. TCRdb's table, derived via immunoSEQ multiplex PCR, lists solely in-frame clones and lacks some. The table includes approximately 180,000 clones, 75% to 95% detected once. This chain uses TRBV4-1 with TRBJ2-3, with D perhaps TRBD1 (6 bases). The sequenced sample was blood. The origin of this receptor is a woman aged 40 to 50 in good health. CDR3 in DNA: TGCGCCAGCAGCCTTCAGACAGGACCCCCCACAGATACGCAGTATTTT. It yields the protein CASSLQTGPPTDTQYF.